This TCR beta chain appears in the sequencing data of a study of CD8+ T cells in alopecia areata. V was pared by 0 bases and J by 7 bases, with 10 bases between. CDR1 and CDR2 (germline): MNHEY, SVGAGI. The CDR3 length is 13 residues. Extracted from the samples, RNA was reverse transcribed into cDNA to serve as the sequencing template. The assay was immunoSEQ multiplex PCR, and TCRdb's table has in-frame clones only and misses some. Among around 97,000 clones listed, approximately 84% were seen once. Findings of the study overall: Scalp clonality decreased significantly with tofacitinib, and so did expanded CD8+ clones among the top 100.

Specified treatment: oral pan-JAK inhibitor, 5-10 mg twice daily. With respect to this clone: What it recognizes is unknown.

V and J are TRBV6-5 and TRBJ2-7; D call uncertain. Specimen: CD8+ T cells sorted from blood, collected at roughly week 30, from a patient treated with tofacitinib. This clonotype was obtained from a human donor with alopecia areata. The DNA for the CDR3 is TGTGCCAGCAGTTACTCCCCCGCCGGGGAGCAGTACTTC. Residues: CASSYSPAGEQYF.